Sequencing of this T cell receptor (beta chain) was carried out in a study of somatic mutations in T cells in chronic GVHD (dated by TCRdb to 2020 to 2021). Genomic DNA was isolated and then used for the TCRbeta deep sequencing. The immunoSEQ assay, provided as a commercial service, was used for TCRbeta CDR3 sequencing and initial data processing. The study's own analysis went as follows. IMGT was used to annotate V, D, J genes, while reads were demultiplexed, adapter and primer sequences were stripped out, and similar clones were merged through frequency-ratio clustering. Imported from immuneACCESS, the table was reduced by TCRdb to in-frame sequences with V and J called. These copies leave out some clones; in studies compared against another copy, an unresolved V gene accounts for under half, and the cause of the remainder is not known. V, J and clone size are those of that table, while D and trimming were read from the DNA. The sample table holds over 1,500 clones, of which 50% to 70% were seen once. Clones ranked in the top ten supply around 59% of the sample.

In the germline V gene, CDR1 corresponds to KGHSY and CDR2 to FQNENV. At the junction V is shortened by 6 bases and J by 2 bases, with 11 bases in between. The CDR3 starts with the cysteine, ends with the phenylalanine, and has 14 residues. The retained sequence is limited to the CDR3, 42 bases, with the frame set at the first base. Relative to its sample, this clone is medium-sized (0.01 to 0.1%). The antigen it recognizes is unknown. Base qualities are not recorded, but no much larger clone differs from it by a single base. For sorting, staining was performed with anti-CD3, anti-CD4, anti-CD8 and a Vbeta20 antibody from the IOTest Beta Mark kit on a FACSAria III, and a purity above 98% was achieved. Peripheral blood was collected in sodium heparin tubes, and mononuclear cells were isolated by Ficoll-Paque PLUS density gradient centrifugation. CD4+ Vbeta20+, CD4+ Vbeta20-, and CD8+ T cell fractions were FACS-sorted before TCRbeta deep sequencing.

The TCR originated in a male patient in his fifties with chronic graft-versus-host disease. Following a transplant, some T cells may be graft donor cells, not patient cells. This chain joins TRBV16 to TRBJ1-3, with the D segment identity uncertain. Sequencing was done on a sample of CD8+ T cells from blood. The CDR3 region reads CASRNVGAGNTIYF. The DNA sequence is as follows: TGTGCCAGCAGAAACGTGGGAGCTGGAAACACCATATATTTT.